One TCR beta chain is described in this entry. Its antigen is unidentified. Clones were read by immunoSEQ multiplex PCR, and TCRdb kept only the in-frame ones, dropping some. The data show about 130,000 clones, 90% to 95% seen once. The V gene lost 4 bases and the J gene lost 8 bases, with 16 bases spanning the gap. Germline values: CDR1 SGHRS, CDR2 YFSETQ. CDR3 length: 14 amino acids. This specimen comes from a study of T cell responses to AZD1222 COVID-19 vaccine. Study outcomes and limitations: No repertoire was sampled before or during the peak T cell response, only after it. AZD1222 recipients seropositive at baseline numbered only six. Clonal diversity may have been underestimated in mostly white British donors. Along spike, vaccine-associated CD4 TCRs were found throughout, with dominance at 160-218 and 743-854.

This TCR was recovered from an adult in good health. The gene calls are TRBV5-1 and TRBJ1-3; D gene uncertain. The sample in question was peripheral blood, obtained on day 0 of AZD1222 vaccination. The CDR3 reads CASSPEVLGDTIYF. For the CDR3, the DNA is TGCGCCAGCAGCCCCGAAGTTCTAGGAGACACCATATATTTT.